This TCR beta chain was identified in a study of T cells after yellow fever vaccination (dated by TCRdb to about 2019). Background on the whole study: Libraries from fractions with low cell numbers were prepared with the SMART-Seq v4 Ultra Low Input RNA kit. Two healthy male donors, one aged 18 to 30 and one aged 30 to 39 years, were included in the cohort. Blood was collected at multiple timepoints before and after primary and secondary immunization, and bulk PBMC replicates and cell subsets were isolated. To follow T-cell clones before and after primary and booster YFV17D yellow fever vaccination, bulk TCR alpha and beta repertoires were sequenced over time. Study-wide findings and limitations: Computational filtering was needed because FACS-sorted repertoires could contain abundant contaminating clonotypes from the bulk population. Because the study included only a couple of donors, the extent to which the findings can be generalized is limited. The secondary T-cell response was found to be weaker but faster than the primary response, with a peak reached on day 5 rather than on day 15. A small share of clonotypes occurred in both CD4 and CD8 compartments, likely arising from convergent recombination. After the booster, most of the clones that had expanded following primary vaccination were detected again (96% of CD4 and roughly 88% of CD8), which suggests that memory was broadly maintained.

About this clonotype itself: Which antigen it targets is not known. No base quality values were provided; no much bigger clone lies one nucleotide off.

This specimen's treatment or condition label, per the study, means: live attenuated yellow fever vaccine strain. PBMCs were isolated from peripheral blood using a standard Ficoll-Paque protocol. Dynabeads CD4 and CD8 positive selection kits were used to isolate the CD4 and CD8 T-cell fractions. TriZol was used to extract RNA from bulk PBMCs, CD4 and CD8 fractions, and dextramer-positive and dextramer-negative fractions. The instrument was an Illumina NovaSeq 6000. Synthesis of TCR cDNA relied on 5'RACE template switching, a step that introduced a universal primer site along with unique molecular identifiers. cDNA synthesis was primed from both the TCR alpha and TCR beta constant segments. Two PCR steps were used to amplify libraries, with sample barcodes and sequencing adapters being added in the second step. Sequencing of libraries was done on Illumina HiSeq 2500 (2x100 bp) or NovaSeq (2x150 bp). Under the source paper's analysis protocol: Reads were demultiplexed and collapsed into UMI consensus sequences with MIGEC, and V(D)J alignment was performed with MiXCR. Using edgeR on replicate PBMC samples, clonotypes were called vaccine-responding if FDR was below 0.01 and the log2 fold change was above 5 up to day 15. Each bulk clonotype received a CD4 or CD8 identity based on whether the sequenced CD4 or CD8 repertoire contained that clonotype at higher abundance. TCRdb's own reprocessing of the public reads used fastp at Q25 and MiXCR and kept productive beta chains. Every CDR3 protein is listed once, alongside the most common genes and DNA of its rows. These V and J calls derive from TCRdb rather than the authors' analysis. The sample yields about 260,000 distinct CDR3 sequences; about 5.2% were counted once. The biggest ten clones account for more than 3% of the sample.

The CDR3 measures 16 amino acids from cysteine to phenylalanine. The only DNA kept is the CDR3, 48 bases in frame from the first base. V ends up 5 bases short and J 7 bases short, with an unmatched junction base count of 8. Taken from the germline V gene, the CDR1 and CDR2 loops are SGHTA and FQGTGA. The sequenced sample was CD4+ T cells sorted from PBMCs, obtained on the day of the yellow fever booster vaccination. This clonotype originated in a man younger than 35 who received the YFV17D yellow fever vaccine. The chain couples TRBV7-3 to TRBJ2-1; TRBD2 aligns with 13 central bases. The CDR3 in this case is CASSRTSGGAWNEQFF. The DNA reads as follows: TGTGCCAGCAGCCGAACTAGCGGGGGGGCATGGAATGAGCAGTTCTTC.